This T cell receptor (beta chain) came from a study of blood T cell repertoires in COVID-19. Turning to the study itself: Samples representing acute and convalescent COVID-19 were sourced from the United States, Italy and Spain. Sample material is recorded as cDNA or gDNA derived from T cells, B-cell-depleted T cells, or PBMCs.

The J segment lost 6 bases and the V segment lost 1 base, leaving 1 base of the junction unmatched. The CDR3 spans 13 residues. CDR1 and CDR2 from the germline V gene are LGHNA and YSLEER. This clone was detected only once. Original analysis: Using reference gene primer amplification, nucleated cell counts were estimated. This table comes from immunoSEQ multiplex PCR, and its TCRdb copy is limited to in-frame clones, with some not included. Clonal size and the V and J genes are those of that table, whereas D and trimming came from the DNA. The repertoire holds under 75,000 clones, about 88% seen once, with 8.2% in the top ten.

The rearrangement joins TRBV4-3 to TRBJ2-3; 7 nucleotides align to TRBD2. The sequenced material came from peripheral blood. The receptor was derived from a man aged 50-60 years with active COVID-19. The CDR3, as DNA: TGCGCCAGCAGCCAAGTGGGAGGGGATACGCAGTATTTT. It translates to CASSQVGGDTQYF.